Here is one T cell receptor beta chain with its context. What it binds is not known. This record belongs to a study of cytomegalovirus exposure and HLA in healthy donors. The PCR made use of 60 Vbeta and 13 Jbeta primers. Some clones are missing from TCRdb's copy, which holds only in-frame ones; the method was immunoSEQ multiplex PCR. This repertoire shows 210,000 or so clones, roughly four fifths found once; its top ten account for 0.58%. This CDR3 is 16 amino acids long. Germline CDR1 reads SGHVS; CDR2 reads FNYEAQ. Trimming took 0 bases from V and 0 from J, leaving 9 bases between them. Each of the donors was a healthy bone marrow donor. Regarding the study as a whole: Segments of the TCR beta V type were, in most cases, productive about 87% or about 30% of the time in an earlier analysis.

Sequencing input: PBMCs. This TCR was recovered from a woman aged 40 to 50 in good health and CMV-seronegative. The rearrangement joins TRBV7-6 to TRBJ2-1; D gene uncertain. CDR3 loop: CASSLALRSSYNEQFF. CDR3 DNA: TGTGCCAGCAGCTTAGCGTTGAGAAGCTCCTACAATGAGCAGTTCTTC.